This entry features one TCR beta chain sequence. What it binds is unknown. The junction differs from germline at one of its ends, possibly a read error. Taking about 18-31 mg of unsorted bulk tissue, the authors co-extracted RNA and DNA. Tumor samples each held over 80% viable tumor cells. TCR beta cDNA was prepared out of around 460 ng total RNA by means of a constant-region primer. ARM-PCR, slightly modified, supplied the TCR beta libraries through three nested multiplex PCR rounds. TRBV1-TRBV30 forward primers and a C-beta reverse primer were used in the first two PCR rounds, which each ran for about 10 cycles. TCRdb re-called the multiplex PCR reads with MiXCR, one entry per CDR3 protein. The sample contains 70,000 to 95,000 distinct CDR3 sequences, about 70% of which appear only once. The CDR3 is 14 residues long. Germline V CDR1 and CDR2: MNHEY, SVGAGI. The record originates from a study of tumor-infiltrating lymphocytes in primary liver carcinoma. Study at large: Male and female patients aged 30 to 69 years made up the cohort. There were tumors of stage T1-T3 N0M0, each 4.2 to 10 cm across.

Study-wide results and limits: Pairs comparing tumor with adjacent tissue or blood overlapped less than pairs drawn from tumor regions.

The V and J genes are TRBV6-5 and TRBJ1-1; 7 nucleotides align to TRBD1. The receptor's source is a man aged 35-49 years with primary liver carcinoma and hepatitis B virus infection. The material sequenced was liver tumor tissue from sampling region 4. The subset is: tumor region T4, right-lateral pole. CDR3 DNA: TGTGCCAGCAGTCCGAGACAGGGAGACACTGAAGCCTTCTTT. It is translated as CASSPRQGDTEAFF.